This entry lists 10 T cell receptor beta chains sequenced from one sample in a study of early T cells in non-severe SARS-CoV-2 infection. TCRdb re-derived calls from the 5' RACE reads in MiXCR, one entry per CDR3 protein. Among roughly 99,000 distinct CDR3 sequences listed, around 10% were seen once. The sequencing sample was made of whole blood. These receptors all stem from an adult who was a healthcare worker with PCR-confirmed SARS-CoV-2 infection or an uninfected control (not recorded which).

This clonotype was seen more than once but under ten times. Given the absence of the conserved phenylalanine or tryptophan at the CDR3 end, a read error is likely. The limits of the CDR3 on the DNA are not certain, so only TCRdb's listed CDR3 is given. The chain carries TRBV20-1 and TRBJ2-6; no check of the table's D call, TRBD2, against the DNA was made. The CDR3 is 9 residues long, counting both termini. Germline V gene sequence: CDR1 DFQATT, CDR2 SNEGSKA (reference sequence). CDR3 region: CSASPNPLL.

This clonotype has a count of ten or more. The chain joins TRBV20-1 to TRBJ1-1; D uncertain. Trimming took off 3 bases at V and 11 bases at J, with 19 bases between the two ends. CDR1 and CDR2 from the germline V gene are DFQATT and SNEGSKA (reference sequence). The CDR3 loop spans 13 amino acids. CDR3 protein: CSASWWREEDAFF. The CDR3 DNA reads TGCAGTGCTAGTTGGTGGAGGGAAGAGGACGCTTTCTTT.

This clonotype appeared a few times. This CDR3 is CASRRSGSRGGELFF. The CDR3, as DNA: TGTGCCAGCAGACGCAGCGGGAGCAGGGGCGGGGAGCTGTTTTTT. The gene calls are TRBV3-1 and TRBJ2-2; 8 bases match TRBD2. The CDR3 is 15 residues long. V shed 6 bases and J 7 bases; nucleotides not matched to a gene: 10. CDR1 is LGHDT and CDR2 is YNNKEL in the germline V gene (reference sequence).

This clonotype was counted only a few times. This chain uses TRBV7-2 with TRBJ1-1; D gene uncertain. Between the trimmed V and J ends, which lost 3 bases and 1 base, there was a span of 3 bases. The length of the CDR3 is 12 residues. Germline V CDR1 and CDR2: SGHTA, FQGNSA. The CDR3 here is CASSFGNTEAFF. DNA for the CDR3: TGTGCCAGCAGCTTTGGGAACACTGAAGCTTTCTTT.

The rearrangement links TRBV7-9 to TRBJ1-2; D possibly corresponds to TRBD1 (6 bases). Germline V CDR1 and CDR2: SEHNR, FQNEAQ (reference sequence). This CDR3 has 17 amino acids. Trimming took off 5 bases at V and 5 bases at J, with 24 bases between the two ends. As DNA, the CDR3 is TGTGCCAGCAGCACGAACACGGACTCCACAGGGCATTATGGCTACACCTTC. Translated, it gives CASSTNTDSTGHYGYTF.

This clonotype has just a few counts. This chain's CDR3 is CASSEVNTEAFF. The CDR3 DNA is TGTGCCAGCAGTGAGGTGAACACTGAAGCTTTCTTT. The V call is TRBV28, the J call TRBJ1-1; no clear D gene. The germline V gene has CDR1 MDHEN and CDR2 SYDVKM. The ends were cut back, 5 bases at V and 0 bases at J, with 4 bases in the middle. This CDR3 contains 12 residues.

The chain couples TRBV4-1 to TRBJ1-1; D unresolved. The CDR3 covers 15 residues. Germline loops: CDR1 MGHRA, CDR2 YSYEKL. Trimming took off 1 base at V and 7 bases at J, with 16 bases between the two ends. The CDR3: CASSQVGSSASEAFF. In DNA form, the CDR3 reads TGCGCCAGCAGCCAAGTTGGATCCTCCGCGAGTGAAGCTTTCTTT.

This clonotype has a handful of counts. The CDR3 protein is CASSPGAGANVLTF. As DNA, the CDR3 is TGTGCCAGCAGCCCGGGGGCTGGGGCCAACGTCCTGACTTTC. V gene TRBV7-3 combines with J gene TRBJ2-6, with a weak D call TRBD2 (6 bases). The germline V and J ends were trimmed by 5 bases and 2 bases, with 7 bases remaining between them. The CDR3 is made up of 14 amino acids. The germline CDR1 and CDR2 sequences are SGHTA and FQGTGA.

This clonotype was counted ten times or more. V gene TRBV12-3 or TRBV12-4 combines with J gene TRBJ2-3; no clear D. The CDR3 is made up of 13 amino acids. Trimming shortened V by 6 bases and J by 0 bases, and 7 bases separated the two germline ends. The CDR3 here is CASSLDSTDTQYF. The CDR3 region has the DNA TGTGCCAGCAGCCTCGACAGCACAGATACGCAGTATTTT.

This clonotype occurred many times. V gene TRBV5-1 combines with J gene TRBJ1-1; unclear D gene. This CDR3 comprises 15 residues. Trimming removed 0 bases at V and 0 bases at J, with 9 bases between. Germline values: CDR1 SGHRS, CDR2 YFSETQ. The CDR3 bases are TGCGCCAGCAGCTTGGCTCCAGGAATGAACACTGAAGCTTTCTTT. The encoded protein is CASSLAPGMNTEAFF.